The entry below describes one T cell receptor beta chain. The sample originates from a study of blood T cell repertoires in COVID-19. The data were produced by immunoSEQ multiplex PCR, yet TCRdb's version contains in-frame clones alone and is incomplete. Of roughly 350,000 clones in the sample, around nine tenths were seen once. The sequence was collected from a woman between 18 and 29 years old who had recovered from COVID-19. Sequencing was performed on peripheral blood.

The CDR3 sequence is CASSTWTGDIEKLFF. In nucleotides, the CDR3 is TGTGCCAGCAGTACCTGGACAGGGGATATTGAAAAACTGTTTTTT. The chain carries TRBV6-2 or TRBV6-3 and TRBJ1-4; 9 nucleotides line up with TRBD1. The CDR3 length is 15 residues. After removal of 5 bases from V and 7 bases from J, the junction contained 8 bases not matched to a gene. CDR1 MNHEY and CDR2 SVGEGT come from the germline V gene.